The 16 T cell receptor beta chains below come from one sample, sequenced in a study of Ad26.COV2.S vaccination and SARS-CoV-2 variants. Assay used: immunoSEQ multiplex PCR; TCRdb lists only in-frame clones, some missing. The sample yields about 410,000 clones, about 85% seen once. The sample's treatment: 15 to 20 received Ad26.COV2.S at low or high dose, single or two shots; about 5 received placebo; per-sample allocation not given. Sampling occurred on day 63 after the first vaccine or placebo injection. The sequenced sample was peripheral blood, obtained in a trial of Ad26.COV2.S vaccine versus placebo. These receptors all stem from a person aged 18-65 years who received the Ad26.COV2.S COVID-19 vaccine or a placebo.

This clone has a handful of counts. V usage is TRBV9 and J usage is TRBJ1-2; 8 bases align to TRBD1. Trimming at V came to 2 bases and at J to 0 bases, leaving 3 bases not matched to a gene. CDR1 SGDLS and CDR2 YYNGEE come from the germline V gene. The CDR3 loop spans 15 amino acids. The CDR3 here is CASSVGTGTNYGYTF. For the CDR3, the DNA is TGTGCCAGCAGCGTGGGGACAGGAACTAACTATGGCTACACCTTC.

The chain uses TRBV7-9 and TRBJ1-2; D unresolved. This CDR3 contains 14 residues. Trimming took 10 bases from V and 8 from J, leaving 23 bases between them. The germline V gene encodes CDR1 SEHNR and CDR2 FQNEAQ (reference sequence). The CDR3 nucleotides read TGTGCCACCAAGCTTCCTTTGGGCCCGGCGGGCTACACCTTC. Translating gives CATKLPLGPAGYTF.

The gene calls are TRBV5-5 and TRBJ1-2; TRBD1 matches 9 bases. Germline values: CDR1 SGHKS, CDR2 YYEKEE (reference sequence). After removal of 1 base from V and 8 bases from J, the junction contained 6 bases not matched to a gene. The CDR3 is made up of 14 amino acids. The CDR3 DNA reads TGTGCCAGCAGCTTGTCAGGACAGGGGTCCGGCTACACCTTC. Translating gives CASSLSGQGSGYTF.

The DNA for the CDR3 is TGTGCCAGCAGTGACGGGTCCTACGAGCAGTACTTC. The encoded protein is CASSDGSYEQYF. The rearrangement joins TRBV6-1 to TRBJ2-7; D gene uncertain. This CDR3 has 12 residues. V lost 3 bases, J lost 1 base, and 4 bases lay in between. Germline-derived CDR1 and CDR2 are MNHNS and SASEGT.

The CDR3 sequence is CASSSTGNTEAFF. The CDR3 DNA follows: TGTGCCAGCAGTTCGACGGGGAACACTGAAGCTTTCTTT. V usage is TRBV12-3 or TRBV12-4 and J usage is TRBJ1-1; no firm D call. The V end lost 4 bases, the J end lost 1 base, and 7 bases lay between the germline ends. The CDR3 runs 13 residues.

This sequence joins TRBV3-1 (or the pseudogene TRBV3-2) and TRBJ1-1, with 9 bases that match TRBD1. V dropped 6 bases and J dropped 8; count of bases not matched to a gene: 4. This CDR3 spans 12 amino acids. Germline V gives CDR1 LGHDT, CDR2 YNNKEL (reference sequence). CDR3 sequence: CASRSGQGEAFF. The CDR3 region has the DNA TGTGCCAGCAGGTCGGGACAGGGCGAAGCTTTCTTT.

The gene calls are TRBV3-1 (or the pseudogene TRBV3-2) and TRBJ1-4, with 9 bases that match TRBD1. CDR1 is LGHDT, CDR2 YNNKEL, per germline (reference sequence). The CDR3 sequence is 16 residues long. With V trimmed by 4 bases and J by 0 bases, 3 bases remained unmatched. This CDR3 reads CASSPDRGATNEKLFF. CDR3 nucleotide sequence: TGTGCCAGCAGCCCGGACAGGGGTGCAACTAATGAAAAACTGTTTTTT.

This chain joins TRBV11-2 and TRBJ1-1; D is uncertain. Germline V lookup: CDR1 SGHAT, CDR2 FQNNGV. Trimming took 0 bases from V and 0 from J, leaving 8 bases between them. The CDR3 has 15 amino acids. In nucleotides, the CDR3 is TGTGCCAGCAGCTTAGATGGGTTGGTGAACACTGAAGCTTTCTTT. Translating gives CASSLDGLVNTEAFF. Full variable domain (remainder filled in from reference TRBV11-2 and TRBJ1-1): EAGVAQSPRYKIIEKRQSVAFWCNPISGHATLYWYQQILGQGPKLLIQFQNNGVVDDSQLPKDRFSAERLKGVDSTLKIQPAKLEDSAVYLCASSLDGLVNTEAFFGQGTRLTVV.

Comments on this clone: This same CDR3 is encoded by further DNA sequences in the sample. The J gene is TRBJ1-4, the V gene TRBV6-1; D is undetermined. Trimming pared 3 bases from V and 0 bases from J, leaving 5 bases between. The V gene's germline CDR1 is MNHNS and CDR2 SASEGT. This CDR3 is 14 amino acids long. Here the CDR3 DNA reads TGTGCCAGCAGTGAGAGAGCAACTAATGAAAAACTGTTTTTT. Encoded protein: CASSERATNEKLFF.

V usage is TRBV5-1 and J usage is TRBJ2-2; D is unresolved. Germline values: CDR1 SGHRS, CDR2 YFSETQ. With 3 bases removed from V and 6 bases from J, the gap between germline ends came to 12 bases. This CDR3 spans 14 amino acids. CDR3: CASSSTTDAGELFF. The CDR3, as DNA: TGCGCCAGCAGCTCTACCACAGACGCCGGGGAGCTGTTTTTT.

A remark on this clone: It differs at one base from a far larger clone, so likely a read error. The V gene is TRBV6-4, the J gene TRBJ2-1; D gene ambiguous. Trimming removed 2 bases from V and 7 bases from J, with 3 bases in between. The CDR3 is 11 residues long. The germline V gene encodes CDR1 MRHNA and CDR2 SNTAGT. The CDR3 sequence is CASSDGNEQFF. In DNA, the CDR3 is TGTGCCAGCAGTGACGGGAATGAGCAGTTCTTC.

Worth noting for this clone: Other DNA sequences of this sample code for an identical CDR3. The chain links TRBV5-5 to TRBJ2-2; no clear D. The CDR3 extends over 13 amino acids. Trimming cost V 0 bases and J 6 bases, with 6 bases left between them. Germline CDR1 reads SGHKS; CDR2 reads YYEKEE (reference sequence). CDR3 in DNA: TGTGCCAGCAGCTTGGTGGTGCCCGGGGAGCTGTTTTTT. Its translation is CASSLVVPGELFF.

This clone was detected only a few times. CDR3 sequence (DNA): TGTGCCAGCAGCCCCTCCCCGGAGGAGCAGTTCTTC. The encoded protein is CASSPSPEEQFF. The V and J genes are TRBV7-9 and TRBJ2-1, with D unresolved. Trimming took 5 bases from V and 10 from J, leaving 12 bases between them. The CDR3 totals 12 residues. Germline assignment: CDR1 SEHNR and CDR2 FQNEAQ (reference sequence).

The chain recombines TRBV7-2 with TRBJ1-1, with D uncertain. The CDR3 loop spans 14 amino acids. Trimming stripped 2 bases from V and 2 bases from J, with 9 bases between. Germline-derived CDR1 and CDR2 are SGHTA and FQGNSA. The CDR3 loop is CASSLRSTNTEAFF. The CDR3 DNA reads TGTGCCAGCAGCTTAAGGTCAACTAACACTGAAGCTTTCTTT.

This clone was recorded a few times. The chain uses TRBV5-1 and TRBJ2-7, with TRBD2 matching over 9 bases. The junction had 8 bases not matched to a gene; V was cut back by 4 bases and J by 0 bases. Germline V gene sequence: CDR1 SGHRS, CDR2 YFSETQ. The CDR3 spans 16 residues. The CDR3 nucleotides are TGCGCCAGCAGCCCGACCCCTAGCGGGGTCTCCTACGAGCAGTACTTC. Encoded protein: CASSPTPSGVSYEQYF.

The chain employs TRBV15 and TRBJ1-5; 10 positions match TRBD1. Germline CDR1 and CDR2: LNHNV and YYDKDF (reference sequence). The CDR3 consists of 15 residues. V lost 1 base and J lost 7; bases outside the gene matches: 4. The CDR3 nucleotides read TGTGCCACCAGCAGAGGACAGGGGGCAGAACAGCCCCAGCATTTT. It is translated as CATSRGQGAEQPQHF.